Each of the 23 T cell receptor beta chains below was sequenced from the same sample in a study of OX40 agonist ivuxolimab in advanced cancers. Sequenced by immunoSEQ multiplex PCR; TCRdb stores in-frame clones only, minus some. The sample has approximately 68,000 clones; around 86% are singletons. This sample comprised CD4+ or CD8+ T cells sorted from blood, obtained in a trial of the OX40 agonist ivuxolimab. Receptor source: an adult with an advanced solid tumor such as melanoma, head and neck, liver or kidney cancer.

The chain is built from TRBV11-2 and TRBJ2-2; 8 bases align to TRBD2. The CDR3 spans 15 residues. CDR1 is SGHAT and CDR2 is FQNNGV in the germline V gene. V was clipped by 5 bases and J by 3 bases; unmatched bases: 5. CDR3 loop: CASSPTGGYTGELFF. The DNA of the CDR3 is TGTGCCAGCAGCCCAACGGGGGGGTACACCGGGGAGCTGTTTTTT.

Turning to this clone: Germline and junction disagree at one end, which may indicate a read error. The gene calls are TRBV4-1 and TRBJ2-1, with a possible D match to TRBD2 (6 bases). The germline CDR1 and CDR2 sequences are MGHRA and YSYEKL. CDR3 size: 16 residues. The DNA of the CDR3 is TGTGCCAGCAGCCTCAGGGAACTAGCACCCCTAAATGAGCAGTTCTTC. Its translation is CASSLRELAPLNEQFF.

This chain links TRBV18 with TRBJ2-5; D gene ambiguous. The CDR3 spans 14 residues. Germline CDR1 reads KGHSH; CDR2 reads LQKENI. Deletions cut 1 base from V and 2 bases from J, with 8 bases between. The CDR3 region has the DNA TGTGCCAGCTCACCACAAGTGGGTCAAGAGACCCAGTACTTC. Translation: CASSPQVGQETQYF.

The chain employs TRBV28 and TRBJ1-5; perhaps TRBD1 as D (5 bases). CDR3 length: 17 amino acids. CDR1 MDHEN and CDR2 SYDVKM come from the germline V gene. Trimming cost V 5 bases and J 3 bases, with 20 bases left between them. CDR3 sequence: CASSPPPGSLPNQPQHF. The CDR3 region has the DNA TGTGCCAGCAGTCCTCCCCCAGGGAGCCTTCCCAATCAGCCCCAGCATTTT.

The gene calls are TRBV6-5 and TRBJ2-7, with D possibly being TRBD2 (5 bases). CDR1 MNHEY and CDR2 SVGAGI come from the germline V gene. The CDR3 sequence is 16 residues long. The V end was cut by 0 bases, the J end by 0 bases, with 12 bases between. CDR3 region: CASSYSVVGSSYEQYF. The CDR3 bases are TGTGCCAGCAGTTACTCGGTCGTGGGGAGCTCCTACGAGCAGTACTTC.

This chain uses TRBV4-1 with TRBJ2-6; TRBD2 might be the D (5 bases). Germline loops: CDR1 MGHRA, CDR2 YSYEKL. The CDR3 sequence is 15 residues long. Trimming took off 5 bases at V and 0 bases at J, with 8 bases between the two ends. In DNA, the CDR3 is TGCGCCAGCAGCGGCGGGCCCTCTGGGGCCAACGTCCTGACTTTC. Translation gives CASSGGPSGANVLTF.

J is TRBJ2-2 and V is TRBV4-2; D gene unclear. The V and J ends lost 4 bases and 4 bases respectively, with 16 bases between them. Germline V gene data show CDR1 as LGHNA and CDR2 as YNFKEQ. This CDR3 comprises 16 residues. CDR3 region: CASSLGLRVRTGELFF. The CDR3 nucleotides read TGTGCCAGCAGCCTAGGCTTAAGGGTGCGCACCGGGGAGCTGTTTTTT.

The chain carries TRBV28 and TRBJ1-2; 10 positions match TRBD1. In germline, CDR1 is MDHEN, CDR2 SYDVKM. V shed 4 bases, J shed 4 bases, and the junction held 6 bases outside the gene matches. The CDR3 is 15 amino acids. For the CDR3, the DNA is TGTGCCAGCAGTTGGGGCGGGACAGGGGTCTATGGCTACACCTTC. The encoded protein is CASSWGGTGVYGYTF.

The chain uses TRBV29-1 and TRBJ2-7; TRBD1 matches 9 bases. V lost 6 bases and J lost 1; bases outside the gene matches: 7. The CDR3 consists of 14 residues. Germline CDR1 is SQVTM and CDR2 is ANQGSEA. The CDR3 region is CSVNPGTGSYEQYF. Here the CDR3 DNA reads TGCAGCGTGAACCCCGGGACAGGGTCCTACGAGCAGTACTTC.

The chain combines TRBV6-1 with TRBJ1-1; 9 nucleotides agree with TRBD1. The CDR3 is 14 amino acids. Looked up from germline, CDR1 is MNHNS and CDR2 is SASEGT. V lost 3 bases and J lost 4; bases outside the gene matches: 3. In nucleotides, the CDR3 is TGTGCCAGCAGTGATTGGACAGGGGTCACTGAAGCTTTCTTT. The encoded protein is CASSDWTGVTEAFF.

This rearrangement joins TRBV28 to TRBJ2-7; no firm D call. Germline CDR1 MDHEN, CDR2 SYDVKM. Trimming removed 4 bases from V and 7 bases from J, with 11 bases in between. This CDR3 comprises 12 residues. CDR3 loop: CASSSFLREQYF. The DNA of the CDR3 is TGTGCCAGCAGTTCATTCTTAAGGGAGCAGTACTTC.

The chain combines TRBV5-6 with TRBJ2-7, with no clear D. Trimming pared 0 bases from V and 0 bases from J, leaving 10 bases between. Per the germline V gene, CDR1 is SGHDT and CDR2 is YYEEEE. There are 15 residues in the CDR3. The chain's CDR3 is CASSLVVRNSYEQYF. In DNA, the CDR3 is TGTGCCAGCAGCTTGGTGGTCCGGAACTCCTACGAGCAGTACTTC.

This chain joins TRBV11-2 and TRBJ2-1; tentative D call: TRBD2 (6 bases). Germline V CDR1 and CDR2: SGHAT, FQNNGV. The ends were cut back, 8 bases at V and 2 bases at J, with 13 bases in the middle. CDR3 size: 14 residues. CDR3 coding DNA: TGTGCCAGCCCCTTGGGAGGAACCTACAATGAGCAGTTCTTC. Protein product: CASPLGGTYNEQFF.

This clone was picked up a small number of times. This rearrangement joins TRBV5-4 to TRBJ2-2, with D tentatively TRBD1 or TRBD2 (5 bases each). This CDR3 region has 13 residues. Germline V CDR1 and CDR2: SGHNT, YYREEE (reference sequence). Trimming shortened V by 2 bases and J by 6 bases, and 8 bases separated the two germline ends. Here the CDR3 reads CASSLRDAGELFF. Written as DNA, the CDR3 is TGTGCCAGCAGCTTAAGGGACGCCGGGGAGCTGTTTTTT.

This rearrangement joins TRBV5-1 to TRBJ1-4; 8 positions agree with TRBD1. Germline lookup yields CDR1 SGHRS and CDR2 YFSETQ. This CDR3 region has 13 residues. V shed 6 bases, J shed 7 bases, and the junction held 5 bases outside the gene matches. The CDR3 spells CASTWTGTEKLFF. Here the CDR3 DNA reads TGCGCCAGCACTTGGACAGGGACTGAAAAACTGTTTTTT.

Remarks on this clone: Germline is not matched at one junction end, which may reflect a read error. The chain is built from TRBV18 and TRBJ2-7, with 9 bases that match TRBD1. The germline V gene encodes CDR1 KGHSH and CDR2 LQKENI. This CDR3 is 15 amino acids long. The CDR3 DNA sequence: TGTGTCAGCTCACCCGGACAGGGGAGCTCCTACGAGCAGTACTTC. It translates to CVSSPGQGSSYEQYF.

The rearrangement links TRBV9 to TRBJ1-2; TRBD1 agrees at 7 bases. Unmatched junction bases numbered 4, after V lost 3 bases and J lost 5 bases. Germline V gene sequence: CDR1 SGDLS, CDR2 YYNGEE. This CDR3 has 13 residues. The CDR3 nucleotides are TGTGCCAGCAGCGCCCCGACAGGGTATGGCTACACCTTC. It yields the protein CASSAPTGYGYTF.

The chain is built from TRBV7-2 and TRBJ1-1, with a possible D match to TRBD1 (5 bases). Germline-derived CDR1 and CDR2 are SGHTA and FQGNSA. The CDR3 totals 14 residues. V lost 5 bases, J lost 1 base, and 11 bases lay in between. CDR3 loop: CASSQGRGNTEAFF. The CDR3 DNA reads as TGTGCCAGCAGCCAGGGAAGAGGGAACACTGAAGCTTTCTTT.

This chain uses TRBV5-1 with TRBJ2-1; 11 bases map to TRBD2. Unmatched junction bases numbered 4, after V lost 2 bases and J lost 6 bases. CDR3 length: 15 residues. Germline CDR1 and CDR2: SGHRS and YFSETQ. The chain's CDR3 is CASSFSGRGGNEQFF. The CDR3 region has the DNA TGCGCCAGCAGCTTTAGCGGGAGGGGGGGCAATGAGCAGTTCTTC.

The chain couples TRBV2 to TRBJ1-1; 7 bases match TRBD1. The CDR3 runs to 14 residues. J gave up 0 bases and V 8 bases, and 6 bases lay outside the gene matches. Per germline, CDR1 SNHLY and CDR2 FYNNEI. Here the CDR3 reads CASLRQGLNTEAFF. The CDR3 DNA sequence: TGTGCCAGCCTGCGACAGGGACTGAACACTGAAGCTTTCTTT. Full variable domain (missing parts from reference TRBV2 and TRBJ1-1): EPEVTQTPSHQVTQMGQEVILRCVPISNHLYFYWYRQILGQKVEFLVSFYNNEISEKSEIFDDQFSVERPDGSNFTLKIRSTKLEDSAMYFCASLRQGLNTEAFFGQGTRLTVV.

The chain carries TRBV7-7 and TRBJ1-3; D gene unclear. The germline gives CDR1 SSHAT, CDR2 FNYEAQ (reference sequence). The CDR3 sequence is 14 residues long. Trimming shortened V by 3 bases and J by 6 bases, and 12 bases separated the two germline ends. The CDR3 loop is CASSLGPLENTIYF. CDR3 DNA sequence: TGTGCCAGCAGCTTGGGTCCCCTGGAAAACACCATATATTTT.

The CDR3 loop reads CASTGTGGGNQPQHF. The CDR3 DNA reads as TGTGCCAGCACCGGGACAGGGGGCGGCAATCAGCCCCAGCATTTT. The chain links TRBV28 to TRBJ1-5, with 12 bases matching TRBD1. Trimming took 7 bases from V and 2 from J; bases not matched to a gene: 3. Looked up from germline, CDR1 is MDHEN and CDR2 is SYDVKM. This CDR3 contains 15 residues.

This clone was counted a single time. V and J are TRBV5-1 and TRBJ2-7; possibly TRBD2 for D (6 bases). Germline CDR1 and CDR2: SGHRS and YFSETQ. This CDR3 has 14 amino acids. V was cut by 0 bases and J by 6 bases, with 13 bases left in between. The CDR3 DNA is TGCGCCAGCAGCTTGGACGGGCGGGGAGGCGAGCAGTACTTC. Translated, it gives CASSLDGRGGEQYF.